The T cell receptor (beta chain) described here comes from a study of patients and donors after allogeneic stem cell transplantation. MiXCR, run by TCRdb on the RT-PCR reads, gives a single entry per CDR3 protein. The data contain about a million distinct CDR3 sequences, about a sixth of them singletons. V was shortened by 0 bases and J by 5 bases, with 8 bases between the two germline ends. Germline loops: CDR1 SEHNR, CDR2 FQNEAQ (reference sequence). This CDR3 comprises 14 residues. The source of this sequence is a human donor who was either an allogeneic HSCT recipient or a stem cell or donor lymphocyte infusion donor (not recorded which). It is not recorded whose cells these are; they may come from a transplant donor. The chain recombines TRBV7-9 with TRBJ2-1, with unresolved D. The material sequenced was blood, either unsorted or a sorted T cell fraction (not recorded which). Here the CDR3 DNA reads TGTGCCAGCAGCTTAGCGTATAGGGACAATGAGCAGTTCTTC. It is translated as CASSLAYRDNEQFF.